This T cell receptor beta chain was captured by sequencing in a study of shared clonotypes between healthy human individuals. This clone has a single count. Its antigen is currently unknown. Each sample came from a Caucasian adult donor living in Nashville, Tennessee. TCRdb's table, derived via immunoSEQ multiplex PCR, lists solely in-frame clones and lacks some. The data contain about 1.5 million clones, about 96% of them singletons. This CDR3 is built from 14 residues. Germline-derived CDR1 and CDR2 are GTSNPN and SVGIG (reference sequence). Trimming cost V 3 bases and J 4 bases; bases outside gene matches: 5. Whole-study findings and limits: Among donors, the sharing of clonotypes was expected to be influenced by sequencing depth. In general, naive subsets displayed greater estimated richness than memory subsets did.

Sequenced sample: naive CD4+ T cells sorted from blood. Subset specified: CD45RA+ positively selected. The J gene is TRBJ1-2, the V gene TRBV30; 10 bases fit TRBD1. The receptor was isolated from a man aged 25 to 40 in good health. CDR3 in DNA: TGTGCCTGGAGCCCCCGACAGGGGGCCTATGGCTACACCTTC. Its protein is CAWSPRQGAYGYTF.